Listed below are T cell receptor beta chains from one sample, sequenced in a study of blood T cell repertoires in COVID-19. The protocol was immunoSEQ multiplex PCR, while the TCRdb copy is restricted to in-frame clones and leaves out a portion. The data contain fewer than 300,000 clones, 81% of them singletons. Material for sequencing was peripheral blood. Source of these receptors: a woman aged 60-70 years with active or convalescent COVID-19. Both conserved end residues are part of each CDR3. The D gene is left open where the match is weak. Only some rows state a clone size, as once, few, many or a class for expanded clones.

J	D	size	V	CDR3	DNA
TRBJ2-3	-	-	TRBV28	CASSLTGSTDTQYF	TGTGCCAGCAGTTTAACAGGAAGCACAGATACGCAGTATTTT
TRBJ2-1	TRBD2	once	TRBV5-1	CASSSEAPGGRGGQFF	TGCGCCAGCAGCTCCGAAGCCCCGGGGGGGCGTGGGGGGCAGTTCTTC
TRBJ1-2	-	once	TRBV9	CASSVGRVWGTSDYGYTF	TGTGCCAGCAGCGTAGGAAGGGTGTGGGGGACATCAGACTATGGCTACACCTTC
TRBJ1-6	-	once	TRBV5-6	CASSRYSAPLHF	TGTGCCAGCAGCCGATACAGTGCGCCCCTCCACTTT
TRBJ1-4	-	-	TRBV11-2	CASSPRGLGEKLFF	TGTGCCAGCAGCCCACGGGGTCTAGGTGAAAAACTGTTTTTT
TRBJ1-2	TRBD1	-	TRBV14	CASSQGRTGDFYGYTF	TGTGCCAGCAGCCAAGGAAGGACAGGGGATTTCTATGGCTACACCTTC
TRBJ2-3	-	-	TRBV7-2	CASSFTYRDTQYF	TGTGCCAGCAGCTTCACCTACCGAGATACGCAGTATTTT
TRBJ1-3	-	once	TRBV2	CASTGGPVHSGNTIYF	TGTGCCAGCACTGGAGGGCCAGTACACTCTGGAAACACCATATATTTT
TRBJ2-7	TRBD1	-	TRBV10-3	CAILNDRGGMGQYF	TGTGCCATCCTCAATGACAGGGGAGGTATGGGGCAGTACTTC
TRBJ2-3	TRBD1	-	TRBV12-5	CASGPGTGVDTQYF	TGTGCTAGTGGTCCAGGGACAGGGGTCGATACGCAGTATTTT
TRBJ1-2	-	-	TRBV11-2	CASSLDQGAYGYTF	TGTGCCAGCAGCTTAGATCAAGGGGCCTATGGCTACACCTTC
TRBJ2-3	-	-	TRBV6-6	CASSSRRDTQYF	TGTGCCAGCAGTTCTAGGCGAGATACGCAGTATTTT
TRBJ1-1	-	-	TRBV13	CASSSQSTEAFF	TGTGCCAGCAGCTCACAGAGCACTGAAGCTTTCTTT
TRBJ2-1	-	-	TRBV9	CASSVAGLSYNEQFF	TGTGCCAGCAGCGTAGCTGGGCTCTCCTACAATGAGCAGTTCTTC
TRBJ2-2	-	-	TRBV5-1	CASSLGTGTGELFF	TGCGCCAGCAGCTTGGGGACTGGCACCGGGGAGCTGTTTTTT
TRBJ1-2	TRBD1	-	TRBV5-1	CASSLGGQADNYGYTF	TGCGCCAGCAGCTTGGGGGGACAGGCGGATAACTATGGCTACACCTTC
TRBJ2-7	TRBD2	few	TRBV7-2	CASSPERGPYEQYF	TGTGCCAGCAGCCCCGAGCGGGGGCCCTACGAGCAGTACTTC
TRBJ2-7	-	-	TRBV7-9	CASSLGSGRGTYEQYF	TGTGCCAGCAGCTTAGGGAGCGGCAGGGGAACCTACGAGCAGTACTTC
TRBJ1-2	-	-	TRBV29-1	CSVEPSPFYGYTF	TGCAGCGTTGAACCCTCCCCGTTTTATGGCTACACCTTC
TRBJ1-5	TRBD1	-	TRBV19	CASSKTGDGNQPQHF	TGTGCCAGTAGTAAGACAGGGGATGGCAATCAGCCCCAGCATTTT
TRBJ1-2	TRBD1	-	TRBV25-1	CASSAGQVYGYTF	TGTGCCAGCAGCGCGGGACAGGTCTATGGCTACACCTTC
TRBJ1-4	-	-	TRBV5-1	CASSLGRGNEKLFF	TGCGCCAGCAGCTTGGGCAGGGGAAATGAAAAACTGTTTTTT
TRBJ2-1	TRBD1	once	TRBV14	CASSQDKDRSYSSYNEQFF	TGTGCCAGCAGCCAAGATAAGGACAGGTCCTACAGCTCCTACAATGAGCAGTTCTTC
TRBJ1-6	TRBD1	few	TRBV5-1	CASSPLQGQNSPLHF	TGCGCCAGCAGCCCGTTACAGGGGCAGAATTCACCCCTCCACTTT
TRBJ2-7	-	-	TRBV6-2/TRBV6-3	CASSYDTSYEQYF	TGTGCCAGCAGTTACGATACTAGTTACGAGCAGTACTTC
TRBJ2-5	TRBD2	-	TRBV19	CASSMAQLAGREETQYF	TGTGCCAGTAGTATGGCACAGTTAGCGGGGAGGGAGGAGACCCAGTACTTC
TRBJ2-1	TRBD2	-	TRBV6-5	CASSPGVAGHNEQFF	TGTGCCAGCAGCCCCGGGGTAGCGGGCCACAATGAGCAGTTCTTC
TRBJ2-5	-	once	TRBV4-1	CASSQAGVEGETQYF	TGCGCCAGCAGCCAAGCGGGGGTGGAGGGAGAGACCCAGTACTTC
TRBJ1-2	-	few	TRBV23-1	CASRPRRGGYTF	TGCGCCAGCAGGCCCCGACGAGGTGGCTACACCTTC
TRBJ2-3	TRBD2	-	TRBV7-6	CASSWGLAGVTGTDTQYF	TGTGCCAGCAGCTGGGGACTAGCGGGGGTTACCGGCACAGATACGCAGTATTTT
TRBJ2-1	TRBD2	-	TRBV4-1	CASSRRRAGDYNEQFF	TGCGCCAGCAGCCGCCGAAGAGCGGGGGACTACAATGAGCAGTTCTTC
TRBJ2-4	TRBD1	many	TRBV2	CASSEADLRTGGIQYF	TGTGCCAGCAGTGAAGCCGATCTTAGGACAGGCGGTATTCAGTACTTC
TRBJ1-2	TRBD1	-	TRBV10-3	CAISGGQGTLNYGYTF	TGTGCCATCAGTGGGGGACAGGGGACCCTTAACTATGGCTACACCTTC
TRBJ2-1	-	-	TRBV5-4	CASSWGRNNEQFF	TGTGCCAGCAGCTGGGGCAGAAACAATGAGCAGTTCTTC
TRBJ1-2	TRBD1	once	TRBV19	CASNPSALGGAGYGYTF	TGTGCCAGTAACCCTTCTGCGTTAGGGGGCGCAGGCTATGGCTACACCTTC
TRBJ1-6	-	-	TRBV3-1/TRBV3-2	CASSQVSSSPLHF	TGTGCCAGCAGCCAAGTTAGCTCCTCACCCCTCCACTTT
TRBJ1-2	TRBD1	-	TRBV6-5	CASSRTNRGGGYTF	TGTGCCAGCAGCCGTACTAACAGGGGAGGAGGCTACACCTTC
TRBJ2-3	-	-	TRBV15	CATSRDRLGGADTQYF	TGTGCCACCAGCAGAGATCGCCTAGGAGGAGCAGATACGCAGTATTTT
TRBJ1-1	-	-	TRBV30	CAWSVWAINTEAFF	TGTGCCTGGAGTGTTTGGGCCATAAACACTGAAGCTTTCTTT
TRBJ2-1	TRBD2	-	TRBV2	CASQRMTSGGAEFF	TGTGCCAGCCAGCGAATGACTAGCGGGGGGGCCGAGTTCTTC
TRBJ2-7	-	-	TRBV5-1	CASSPGSSYEQYF	TGCGCCAGCAGCCCCGGGAGCTCCTACGAGCAGTACTTC
TRBJ1-2	-	-	TRBV19	CASSMRDSANYGYTF	TGTGCCAGTAGTATGAGGGATTCCGCTAACTATGGCTACACCTTC
TRBJ1-2	-	-	TRBV6-5	CASSGNSGYTF	TGTGCCAGCTCAGGGAACAGTGGCTACACCTTC
TRBJ1-3	-	-	TRBV7-9	CASSPQGFRNTIYF	TGTGCCAGCAGCCCACAGGGTTTTAGAAACACCATATATTTT
TRBJ2-3	TRBD2	-	TRBV27	CASSSLAGVADTQYF	TGTGCCAGCAGTTCGCTAGCGGGGGTAGCAGATACGCAGTATTTT
TRBJ1-6	-	-	TRBV12-5	CASGPPSAQTGSGAPLHF	TGTGCTAGTGGTCCCCCTAGTGCCCAGACGGGCTCGGGAGCACCCCTCCACTTT
TRBJ1-2	TRBD1	-	TRBV2	CASGGTDNYGYTF	TGTGCCAGCGGCGGGACAGATAACTATGGCTACACCTTC
TRBJ2-7	TRBD2	-	TRBV18	CASSPTSGVSYEQYF	TGTGCCAGCTCGCCCACTAGCGGGGTGTCCTACGAGCAGTACTTC
TRBJ2-7	TRBD2	once	TRBV6-2/TRBV6-3	CASSPSGGSYEQYF	TGTGCCAGCAGCCCTAGCGGGGGATCCTACGAGCAGTACTTC
TRBJ2-7	-	-	TRBV29-1	CSAINRNLIYEQYF	TGCAGCGCCATAAACAGGAACCTAATCTACGAGCAGTACTTC
TRBJ2-6	TRBD1	-	TRBV7-3	CASSSSNRGSGANVLTF	TGTGCCAGCAGCTCCAGCAACAGGGGATCTGGGGCCAACGTCCTGACTTTC
TRBJ2-2	-	-	TRBV15	CATSGNRVNTGELFF	TGTGCCACCAGCGGGAACAGGGTTAACACCGGGGAGCTGTTTTTT
TRBJ1-5	-	few	TRBV19	CASSISDSGAQPQHF	TGTGCCAGTAGTATATCGGACTCAGGGGCACAGCCCCAGCATTTT
TRBJ2-7	TRBD2	-	TRBV7-9	CASSPPGLVSYEQYF	TGTGCCAGCAGCCCGCCGGGACTAGTTTCCTACGAGCAGTACTTC
TRBJ2-1	-	-	TRBV18	CASSPSSVLSDNEQFF	TGTGCCAGCTCACCATCGTCGGTATTGTCGGACAATGAGCAGTTCTTC
TRBJ2-7	TRBD1	-	TRBV10-2	CASIKGQGSDEQYF	TGCGCCAGCATTAAAGGACAGGGAAGTGACGAGCAGTACTTC
TRBJ2-3	-	-	TRBV7-2	CASTWGQATDTQYF	TGTGCCAGCACCTGGGGGCAAGCCACAGATACGCAGTATTTT